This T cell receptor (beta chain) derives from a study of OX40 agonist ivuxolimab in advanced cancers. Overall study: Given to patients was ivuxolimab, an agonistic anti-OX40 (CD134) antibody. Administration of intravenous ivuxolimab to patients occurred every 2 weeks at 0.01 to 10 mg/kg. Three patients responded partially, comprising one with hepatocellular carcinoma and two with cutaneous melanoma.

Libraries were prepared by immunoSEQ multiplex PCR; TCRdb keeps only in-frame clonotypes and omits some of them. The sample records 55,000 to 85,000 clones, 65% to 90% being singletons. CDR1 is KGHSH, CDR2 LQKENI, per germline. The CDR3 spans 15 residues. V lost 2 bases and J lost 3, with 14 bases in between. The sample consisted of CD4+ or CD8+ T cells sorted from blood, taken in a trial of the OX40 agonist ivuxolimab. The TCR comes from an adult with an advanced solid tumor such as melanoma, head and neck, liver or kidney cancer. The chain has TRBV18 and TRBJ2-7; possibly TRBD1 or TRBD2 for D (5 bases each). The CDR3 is CASSPAPGPDYEQYF. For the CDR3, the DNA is TGTGCCAGCTCACCAGCCCCGGGACCGGACTACGAGCAGTACTTC.